This TCR beta chain was identified during a study of T cells after yellow fever vaccination. Overall study: SMART-Seq v4 Ultra Low Input served to prepare low-cell-number fractions.

One entry per CDR3 protein, called by TCRdb with MiXCR from the 5' RACE reads. The sample consists of 400,000 or so distinct CDR3 sequences, about 19% of them appearing once. Study findings and constraints: Post-booster repertoires contained most primary-vaccination clones again (almost 97% CD4, around 89% CD8).

Regarding this clonotype: The antigen is not known.

Here the sequenced sample was PBMCs, taken before the yellow fever booster vaccination. This TCR was sampled from a man younger than 30 who received the YFV17D yellow fever vaccine.

This CDR3 reads CASSLLDTSTNEKLFF. The CDR3 DNA is TGTGCCAGCAGCTTACTGGACACATCAACTAATGAAAAACTGTTTTTT. The chain couples TRBV7-9 to TRBJ1-4; tentatively, D is TRBD1 (5 bases). The V gene's germline CDR1 is SEHNR and CDR2 FQNEAQ (reference sequence). Trimming removed 2 bases from V and 0 bases from J, with 10 bases in between. The CDR3 has 16 residues.